A single sample gave rise to the 24 T cell receptor beta chains below, sequenced in a study of response to subunit inactivated influenza vaccine. One entry per CDR3 protein results from TCRdb running MiXCR on the RT-PCR reads. The table lists about 620,000 distinct CDR3 sequences, about 11% of them singletons. This sample also appeared in a second study, on T cells expressing NK-cell markers. From that report: The TCR beta cDNA came from 5'RACE template switching with UMIs.

This material consisted of PBMCs from blood, taken on the day of vaccination. Receptor source: a man over 45 who received an inactivated influenza vaccine.

This clonotype came up a few times. J is TRBJ2-1 and V is TRBV10-3, with D tentatively TRBD1 (6 bases). The CDR3 spans 12 residues. Germline CDR1 reads ENHRY; CDR2 reads SYGVKD. V was trimmed by 6 bases and J by 5 bases, leaving 8 bases between them. CDR3: CAIRQGNNEQFF. The CDR3 coding sequence is TGTGCCATCAGGCAGGGGAACAATGAGCAGTTCTTC.

This clonotype was seen many times. The rearrangement uses TRBV12-3 or TRBV12-4 and TRBJ2-7; possibly TRBD1 for D (5 bases). V lost 4 bases and J lost 5, with 9 bases in between. This CDR3 contains 12 residues. The chain's CDR3 is CASSSAGNEQYF. The CDR3, as DNA: TGTGCCAGCAGTTCCGCAGGGAACGAGCAGTACTTC.

This clonotype appeared many times. This chain uses TRBV20-1 with TRBJ2-3; the match to TRBD1 covers 12 bases. The CDR3 runs 14 residues. CDR1 DFQATT and CDR2 SNEGSKA come from the germline V gene (reference sequence). V was pared by 5 bases and J by 8 bases, with 8 bases of the junction left unmatched. The CDR3 loop is CSASRDRGLFTQYF. The CDR3 DNA sequence: TGCAGTGCTTCTCGGGACAGGGGGCTCTTTACGCAGTATTTT.

This clonotype was detected a few times. This sequence may be a read error, since a much larger clone differs from it by one base. This chain links TRBV7-6 with TRBJ2-1; no reliable D call. Trimming removed 3 bases from V and 8 bases from J, with 5 bases in between. The CDR3 runs to 11 residues. Per germline, CDR1 SGHVS and CDR2 FNYEAQ. CDR3 DNA: TGTGCCAGCAGCTTTGCGGATGAGCAGTTCTTC. Translation gives CASSFADEQFF. Variable domain in full (rest from reference TRBV7-6 and TRBJ2-1): GAGVSQSPRYKVTKRGQDVALRCDPISGHVSLYWYRQALGQGPEFLTYFNYEAQQDKSGLPNDRFSAERPEGSISTLTIQRTEQRDSAMYRCASSFADEQFFGPGTRLTVL.

This clonotype was seen at least ten times. The chain links TRBV11-2 to TRBJ2-1; D gene uncertain. This CDR3 is 15 amino acids long. The V and J ends lost 4 bases and 2 bases respectively, with 12 bases between them. Germline V CDR1 and CDR2: SGHAT, FQNNGV. The CDR3 coding sequence is TGTGCCAGCAGCTACGACCAGGAGACCTACAATGAGCAGTTCTTC. Translating gives CASSYDQETYNEQFF.

J is TRBJ1-5 and V is TRBV6-5; D might be TRBD1 (6 bases). CDR1 is MNHEY and CDR2 is SVGAGI in the germline V gene. This CDR3 comprises 15 residues. The V and J ends lost 5 bases and 7 bases respectively, with 18 bases between them. The CDR3: CASSLRTPGEQPQHF. DNA for the CDR3: TGTGCCAGCAGTCTACGAACTCCAGGGGAACAGCCCCAGCATTTT.

This clonotype was counted between two and nine times. V usage is TRBV21-1 and J usage is TRBJ2-1; TRBD2 was called by the table and not checked on the DNA. TRBV21-1 is a recognized pseudogene. The CDR3 sequence is 15 residues long. The CDR3 sequence: CASSNRGGFENEQFF. In DNA, the CDR3 is TGTGCCAGCAGCAACCGGGGGGGCTTTGAAAATGAGCAGTTCTTC.

In its sample, this clonotype was seen a few times. CDR3 nucleotides: TGTGCCACCAGGCAGGGGGAAGGGGCCAACGTCCTGACTTTC. Its protein product is CATRQGEGANVLTF. This chain connects TRBV24-1 to TRBJ2-6, with 7 bases matching TRBD1. The germline gives CDR1 KGHDR, CDR2 SFDVKD. The junction had 3 bases not matched to a gene; V was cut back by 7 bases and J by 4 bases. The CDR3 loop spans 14 amino acids.

There are many counts of this clonotype. This sequence joins TRBV12-3 or TRBV12-4 and TRBJ1-1; TRBD1 might be the D (5 bases). V lost 6 bases to trimming and J lost 0 bases, with 14 bases between them. This CDR3 spans 15 amino acids. The CDR3 loop reads CASRSNQGLNTEAFF. DNA of the CDR3: TGTGCCAGCAGATCCAACCAGGGTTTGAACACTGAAGCTTTCTTT.

The chain uses TRBV7-2 and TRBJ2-7; D is unclear. CDR3 size: 14 residues. Germline CDR1 is SGHTA and CDR2 is FQGNSA. Trimming took 5 bases from V and 4 from J, leaving 15 bases between them. DNA of the CDR3: TGTGCCAGCAGCCTACTCGAGTTCGCGTACGAGCAGTACTTC. Its translation is CASSLLEFAYEQYF.

This clonotype was recorded many times. The J gene is TRBJ2-7, the V gene TRBV5-1; 8 bases match TRBD1. CDR3 size: 13 residues. The germline V gene encodes CDR1 SGHRS and CDR2 YFSETQ. The trim removed 0 bases at V and 5 bases at J, leaving 1 base unmatched. CDR3 DNA sequence: TGCGCCAGCAGCTTGGTACAGGGGGACGAGCAGTACTTC. Translating gives CASSLVQGDEQYF.

At least ten counts were recorded for this clonotype. J is TRBJ2-7 and V is TRBV7-8; 7 positions match TRBD2. The germline V gene has CDR1 SGHVS and CDR2 FQNEAQ. V lost 2 bases and J lost 3; bases outside the gene matches: 4. The length of the CDR3 is 14 residues. The CDR3 DNA sequence: TGTGCCAGCAGCTTACTGGCTAGCGGCTACGAGCAGTACTTC. This encodes CASSLLASGYEQYF.

This clonotype was seen more than once but under ten times. This chain uses TRBV5-1 with TRBJ2-4; TRBD1 matches at 8 bases. V was pared by 4 bases and J by 5 bases, with 8 bases of the junction left unmatched. Germline assignment: CDR1 SGHRS and CDR2 YFSETQ. The CDR3 totals 15 residues. The CDR3 loop reads CASSRTGRHENIQYF. The CDR3 DNA is TGCGCCAGCAGCCGGACAGGGCGTCATGAAAACATTCAGTACTTC. Full variable domain (outside the CDR3, taken from reference TRBV5-1 and TRBJ2-4): KAGVTQTPRYLIKTRGQQVTLSCSPISGHRSVSWYQQTPGQGLQFLFEYFSETQRNKGNFPGRFSGRQFSNSRSEMNVSTLELGDSALYLCASSRTGRHENIQYFGAGTRLSVL.

This clonotype has more than one count but fewer than ten. The rearrangement joins TRBV10-3 to TRBJ2-2, with D hard to call. Germline CDR1 and CDR2: ENHRY and SYGVKD. V was trimmed by 4 bases and J by 4 bases, leaving 13 bases between them. This CDR3 region has 15 residues. The CDR3 here is CAISAERPGTGELFF. Written as DNA, the CDR3 is TGTGCCATCAGTGCGGAACGCCCTGGCACCGGGGAGCTGTTTTTT.

The table lists this clonotype with a few counts. The rearrangement links TRBV29-1 to TRBJ2-5; 9 bases agree with TRBD1. The CDR3 spans 16 residues. Per the germline V gene, CDR1 is SQVTM and CDR2 is ANQGSEA. With 3 bases clipped from V and 0 bases from J, the junction kept 8 bases outside the gene matches. In nucleotides, the CDR3 is TGCAGCGTTGATCGGGGGACAGGGATCTACCAAGAGACCCAGTACTTC. Translated: CSVDRGTGIYQETQYF.

This sequence joins TRBV12-3 or TRBV12-4 and TRBJ2-7, with TRBD2 as a possible D gene (6 bases). CDR3 length: 15 amino acids. The V end was cut by 1 base, the J end by 4 bases, with 14 bases between. CDR3 sequence (DNA): TGTGCCAGCAGTTTAGGTCACGACGGGGGATACGAGCAGTACTTC. Translating it yields CASSLGHDGGYEQYF.

This clonotype was seen many times. The chain has TRBV5-1 and TRBJ2-7, with a tentative D call TRBD1 (6 bases). Germline V gene lookup returns CDR1 SGHRS and CDR2 YFSETQ. This CDR3 comprises 12 residues. Trimming took 4 bases from V and 4 from J, leaving 9 bases between them. CDR3 region: CASSIQGYEQYF. For the CDR3, the DNA is TGCGCCAGCAGCATACAGGGTTACGAGCAGTACTTC.

This clonotype has ten or more counts. DNA for the CDR3: TGTGCCAGCAGCGCTGGCTCCGGGGGCTGGAGCACAGATACGCAGTATTTT. Protein: CASSAGSGGWSTDTQYF. The chain employs TRBV12-3 or TRBV12-4 and TRBJ2-3; D is tentatively TRBD1 or TRBD2 (6 bases each). The CDR3 is 17 residues long. Trimming shortened V by 6 bases and J by 0 bases, and 19 bases separated the two germline ends.

The chain employs TRBV10-3 and TRBJ2-5, with 10 bases fitting TRBD1. Germline-derived CDR1 and CDR2 are ENHRY and SYGVKD. The V and J ends lost 1 base and 3 bases, in that order; junction bases with no gene match: 5. The CDR3 contains 16 residues. The CDR3 protein is CAISEWDRGLEETQYF. CDR3 nucleotide sequence: TGTGCCATCAGTGAGTGGGACAGGGGACTGGAAGAGACCCAGTACTTC.

The chain employs TRBV12-3 or TRBV12-4 and TRBJ2-3, with D perhaps matching TRBD2 (5 bases). Deletions cut 6 bases from V and 8 bases from J, with 15 bases between. The CDR3 has 13 amino acids. In DNA, the CDR3 is TGTGCCAGCAGCTCAAGGACTCCCCCTACGCAGTATTTT. Protein sequence: CASSSRTPPTQYF.

This clonotype was recorded at least ten times. Here the CDR3 DNA reads TGTGCCACCCGGCAGGGGATCTCGTCCTACGAGCAGTACTTC. It is translated as CATRQGISSYEQYF. The chain couples TRBV12-3 or TRBV12-4 to TRBJ2-7; possible D gene TRBD1, 6 bases. The CDR3 has 14 amino acids. V gave up 10 bases and J gave up 1 base, with 17 bases separating them.

This clonotype has just a few counts. The V and J genes are TRBV6-2 or TRBV6-3 and TRBJ2-7; no firm D call. The V gene lost 6 bases and the J gene lost 2 bases, with 23 bases spanning the gap. This CDR3 is 17 amino acids long. Germline CDR1 MNHEY, CDR2 SVGEGT. The CDR3 coding sequence is TGTGCCAGCAGCTCGCTTTTTTCGGATACCGAACCCTACGAGCAGTACTTC. Amino acids: CASSSLFSDTEPYEQYF.

This clonotype occurred a few times. The V call is TRBV20-1, the J call TRBJ1-5; D may be TRBD1 (6 bases). CDR3 length: 16 amino acids. V was cut by 3 bases and J by 4 bases, with 19 bases left in between. The germline CDR1 and CDR2 sequences are DFQATT and SNEGSKA (reference sequence). CDR3 protein: CSARGTTWTANQPQHF. The CDR3 DNA reads as TGCAGTGCTAGGGGGACCACCTGGACAGCTAATCAGCCCCAGCATTTT.

This clonotype was observed at least ten times. The chain couples TRBV29-1 to TRBJ2-5; 8 bases agree with TRBD1. V dropped 2 bases and J dropped 2; count of bases not matched to a gene: 10. The length of the CDR3 is 16 residues. Germline lookup yields CDR1 SQVTM and CDR2 ANQGSEA. CDR3: CSVEMDRETDQETQYF. CDR3 in DNA: TGCAGCGTTGAAATGGACAGGGAAACCGATCAAGAGACCCAGTACTTC. The full variable domain, rest sourced from reference TRBV29-1 and TRBJ2-5, is SAVISQKPSRDICQRGTSLTIQCQVDSQVTMMFWYRQQPGQSLTLIATANQGSEATYESGFVIDKFPISRPNLTFSTLTVSNMSPEDSSIYLCSVEMDRETDQETQYFGPGTRLLVL.